This T cell receptor (beta chain) was profiled in a study of blood T cell repertoires in COVID-19. In the study overall: COVID-19 samples from acute and convalescent phases originated in the United States, Italy and Spain.

In the original processing: Estimated nucleated cell counts came from reference gene primer amplification. Method: immunoSEQ multiplex PCR; TCRdb's copy keeps in-frame clones and lacks some. V and J calls and clone size come straight from that table; D and trimming were deduced from the DNA. The sample consists of roughly 61,000 clones, 75% to 95% of them appearing once. The CDR3 spans 12 residues. The germline CDR1 and CDR2 sequences are SGHRS and YFSETQ. The V gene lost 5 bases and the J gene lost 3 bases, with 8 bases spanning the gap. The chain employs TRBV5-1 and TRBJ1-1; a possible D gene is TRBD1 (5 bases). Sequenced sample: peripheral blood. The TCR originated in a man between 60 and 75 years old with acute or convalescent COVID-19. In DNA form, the CDR3 reads TGCGCCAGCAGTATGACAGACACTGAAGCTTTCTTT. This codes for CASSMTDTEAFF.